This TCR beta chain was sequenced in a study of T cells after yellow fever vaccination. About this clonotype itself: No antigen is known for it.

As TCR cDNA was made by 5'RACE template switching, a universal primer site and UMIs were added. TCRdb re-analysed the 5' RACE reads in MiXCR, keeping a single row per CDR3 protein. The repertoire holds 250,000 to 300,000 distinct CDR3 sequences, with around 4.9% as singletons. Germline CDR1 is SGHTA and CDR2 is FQGNSA. V was cut by 1 base and J by 1 base, with 12 bases left in between. This CDR3 is 16 amino acids long. General study findings and limits: Just a small share of clonotypes turned up in the CD4 compartment as well as the CD8 compartment. At around 96% for CD4 and 75% to 90% for CD8, most primary-vaccination clones showed up again after the booster. Peaking on day 5 versus 15, the secondary response was faster but weaker.

This sequence joins TRBV7-2 and TRBJ2-3, with D possibly matching TRBD2 (5 bases). The material sequenced was CD4+ T cells sorted from PBMCs, taken on the day of the yellow fever booster vaccination. The source is a young man who received the YFV17D yellow fever vaccine. CDR3 region: CASSLVASSGTDTQYF. The DNA of the CDR3 is TGTGCCAGCAGCTTAGTTGCTAGCTCCGGCACAGATACGCAGTATTTT. The whole variable domain, filled in from reference TRBV7-2 and TRBJ2-3, reads GAGVSQSPSNKVTEKGKDVELRCDPISGHTALYWYRQSLGQGLEFLIYFQGNSAPDKSGLPSDRFSAERTGGSVSTLTIQRTQQEDSAVYLCASSLVASSGTDTQYFGPGTRLTVL.